This paragraph reports one T cell receptor (beta chain). The target antigen is unknown. The J segment lost 7 bases and the V segment lost 4 bases, leaving 5 bases of the junction unmatched. CDR1 SGHNT and CDR2 YYREEE come from the germline V gene (reference sequence). The CDR3 runs to 13 residues. These data belong to a study of radiotherapy plus CTLA-4 blockade in lung cancer. Sequencing was performed with immunoSEQ multiplex PCR; in TCRdb, only in-frame clones are kept and a portion is missing. The sample consists of some 66,000 clones, about four fifths of them appearing once. Study-level points and caveats: How blood T cell clones changed early, along with interferon-beta, reportedly forecast response best. Expansion in blood of tumor-derived TCR clones was seen after radiotherapy plus ipilimumab.

Enrolled patients, whose metastatic non-small-cell lung cancer was chemo-refractory, received focal radiation plus CTLA-4 blockade with ipilimumab. This sequence joins TRBV5-4 and TRBJ2-7, with TRBD1 matching 10 bases. The receptor was isolated from a human donor with non-small cell lung cancer who had a partial response to radiotherapy plus ipilimumab. Source: peripheral blood, taken from a patient treated with radiotherapy plus ipilimumab. The DNA of the CDR3 is TGTGCCAGCAGCCGGGGGACAGGGGAAGAGCAGTACTTC. It translates to CASSRGTGEEQYF.